The clone carrying this T cell receptor (beta chain) was seen repeatedly, ten times or more. Exclusions: uncontrolled infection, other autoimmune disease, pregnancy, lactation. Clinical symptoms, serum thyroxine and TRAb, thyroid ultrasound and orbital computed tomography together formed the diagnostic basis. The CDR3 length is 15 residues. V shed 0 bases and J 5 bases; nucleotides not matched to a gene: 4. Looked up from germline, CDR1 is SGHAT and CDR2 is FQNNGV. This record belongs to a study of T cells in Graves' hyperthyroidism and ophthalmopathy. Amplified regions were TCR beta CDR3 sequences from RNA transcripts. The HTBI primer set was used in a first-round RT-PCR of the TCR CDR3. TCRdb analysed the multiplex PCR reads with MiXCR anew, one entry per CDR3 protein. Of hundreds of thousands of distinct CDR3 sequences listed, just under 20% are singletons.

V gene TRBV11-2 combines with J gene TRBJ2-5; 9 bases match TRBD2. The receptor's source is a man aged 40-49 years with Graves' ophthalmopathy. The source material was blood. The CDR3 region has the DNA TGTGCCAGCAGCTTAGATTGGACTAGCGCGGAGACCCAGTACTTC. Residues: CASSLDWTSAETQYF.